The source of this TCR beta chain is a study of blood T cell repertoires in COVID-19. Study in general: The origin of the acute and convalescent COVID-19 samples was the United States, Italy and Spain. Sources were T cells, B-cell-depleted T cells, or PBMCs; the material itself was cDNA or gDNA.

Per the original methods: By means of reference gene primer amplification, nucleated cell counts were estimated. Using immunoSEQ multiplex PCR, the repertoire was profiled, and TCRdb retains in-frame clones only, with some absent. That table gives V, J and clone size, and the DNA gave D and trimming. The table records 110,000 to 150,000 clones, around 82% of them present only once. The V gene end was trimmed by 5 bases and the J gene end by 3 bases; junction bases not matched to a gene: 10. The CDR3 has 16 residues. Germline V gene data show CDR1 as SGHTA and CDR2 as FQGNSA. V is TRBV7-2 and J is TRBJ2-7, with 10 nucleotides matching TRBD2. Sequenced material: peripheral blood. The sequence derives from a human donor in a cohort sampled during active COVID-19. CDR3 protein: CASSPSRQRGGYEQYF. CDR3 nucleotide sequence: TGTGCCAGCAGCCCCAGTAGGCAGCGGGGGGGCTACGAGCAGTACTTC.